Here is one TCR beta chain with its context. In the source study's methods: The assay estimated nucleated cells by amplifying reference gene primers. TCRdb's copy holds only in-frame clones and misses some; the assay was immunoSEQ multiplex PCR. The DNA gave D and trimming, while V, J and clone size come from that table. This table has 50,000 to 65,000 clones, around 77% appearing once. The sample comes from a study of blood T cell repertoires in COVID-19. Overall study: Samples representing acute and convalescent COVID-19 were sourced from the United States, Italy and Spain. T cells, B-cell-depleted T cells, or PBMCs provided the cDNA or gDNA that served as material.

Seattle-derived patients entered the study during active infection and were followed longitudinally. The source is a woman in her 70s with COVID-19, enrolled during active disease. Sequencing used peripheral blood.

The DNA for the CDR3 is TGTGCCAGCAGCGCGACAGGGGGCGTCCAGCCCCAGCATTTT. Protein: CASSATGGVQPQHF. The V and J genes are TRBV2 and TRBJ1-5, with 10 positions matching TRBD1. Germline V gene lookup returns CDR1 SNHLY and CDR2 FYNNEI. The CDR3 is 14 residues long. V was pared by 6 bases and J by 7 bases, with 6 bases of the junction left unmatched.